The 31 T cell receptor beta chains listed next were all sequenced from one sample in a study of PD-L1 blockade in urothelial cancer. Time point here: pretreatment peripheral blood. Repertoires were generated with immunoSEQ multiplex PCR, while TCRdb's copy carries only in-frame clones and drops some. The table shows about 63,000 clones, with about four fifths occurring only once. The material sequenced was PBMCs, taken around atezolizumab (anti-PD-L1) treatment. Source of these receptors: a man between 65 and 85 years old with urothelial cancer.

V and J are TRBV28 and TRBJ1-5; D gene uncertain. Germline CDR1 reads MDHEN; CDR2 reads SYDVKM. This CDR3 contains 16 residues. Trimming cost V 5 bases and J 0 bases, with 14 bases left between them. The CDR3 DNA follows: TGTGCCAGCAGTAAACTATCACGAATTAGCAATCAGCCCCAGCATTTT. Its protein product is CASSKLSRISNQPQHF.

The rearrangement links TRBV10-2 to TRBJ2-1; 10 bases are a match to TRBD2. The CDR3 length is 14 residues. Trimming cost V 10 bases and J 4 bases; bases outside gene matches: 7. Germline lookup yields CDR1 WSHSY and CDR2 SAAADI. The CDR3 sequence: CATYGLAAYNEQFF. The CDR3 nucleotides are TGCGCCACCTACGGACTAGCGGCATACAATGAGCAGTTCTTC.

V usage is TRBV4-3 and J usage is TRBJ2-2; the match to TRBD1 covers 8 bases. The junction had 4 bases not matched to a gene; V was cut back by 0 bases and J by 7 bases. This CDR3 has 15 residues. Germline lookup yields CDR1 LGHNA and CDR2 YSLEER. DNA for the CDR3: TGCGCCAGCAGCCAAGAGACAGGGGCGGTCGGGGAGCTGTTTTTT. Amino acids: CASSQETGAVGELFF.

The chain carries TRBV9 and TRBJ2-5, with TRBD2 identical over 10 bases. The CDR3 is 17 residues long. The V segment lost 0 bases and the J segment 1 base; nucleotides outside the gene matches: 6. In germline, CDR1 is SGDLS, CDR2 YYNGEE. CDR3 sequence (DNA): TGTGCCAGCAGCGTAGGGGGTAGCGGGGGGACCCAAGAGACCCAGTACTTC. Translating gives CASSVGGSGGTQETQYF.

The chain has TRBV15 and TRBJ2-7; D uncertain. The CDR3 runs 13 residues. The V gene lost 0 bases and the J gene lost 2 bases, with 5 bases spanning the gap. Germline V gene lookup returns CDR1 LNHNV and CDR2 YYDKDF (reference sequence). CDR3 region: CATSRDSAYEQYF. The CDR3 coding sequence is TGTGCCACCAGCAGAGACAGCGCCTACGAGCAGTACTTC. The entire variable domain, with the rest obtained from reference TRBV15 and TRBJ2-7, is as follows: DAMVIQNPRYQVTQFGKPVTLSCSQTLNHNVMYWYQQKSSQAPKLLFHYYDKDFNNEADTPDNFQSRRPNTSFCFLDIRSPGLGDTAMYLCATSRDSAYEQYFGPGTRLTVT.

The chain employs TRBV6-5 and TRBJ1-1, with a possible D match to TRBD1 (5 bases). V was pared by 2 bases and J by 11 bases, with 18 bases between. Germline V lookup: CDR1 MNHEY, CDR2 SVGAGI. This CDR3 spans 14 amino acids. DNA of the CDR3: TGTGCCAGCAGTTACGGGAGGACATTCCTTCGGGCTTTCTTT. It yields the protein CASSYGRTFLRAFF.

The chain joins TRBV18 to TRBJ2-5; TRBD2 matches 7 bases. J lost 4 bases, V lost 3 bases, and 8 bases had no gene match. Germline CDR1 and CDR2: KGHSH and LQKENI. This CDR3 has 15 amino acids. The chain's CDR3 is CASSPRPAGVETQYF. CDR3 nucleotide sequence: TGTGCCAGCTCACCCAGACCGGCGGGAGTAGAGACCCAGTACTTC.

The CDR3 protein is CASSPSTGDPFYEQYF. Written as DNA, the CDR3 is TGTGCCAGCAGCCCGAGTACAGGCGACCCCTTCTACGAGCAGTACTTC. J is TRBJ2-7 and V is TRBV7-9; maybe TRBD1 (5 bases). The CDR3 length is 16 residues. The V and J ends lost 5 bases and 3 bases respectively, with 20 bases between them. Germline loops: CDR1 SEHNR, CDR2 FQNEAQ (reference sequence). Based on the CDR3 plus reference TRBV7-9 and TRBJ2-7, the full variable domain is DTGVSQNPRHKITKRGQNVTFRCDPISEHNRLYWYRQTLGQGPEFLTYFQNEAQLEKSRLLSDRFSAERPKGSFSTLEIQRTEQGDSAMYLCASSPSTGDPFYEQYFGPGTRLTVT.

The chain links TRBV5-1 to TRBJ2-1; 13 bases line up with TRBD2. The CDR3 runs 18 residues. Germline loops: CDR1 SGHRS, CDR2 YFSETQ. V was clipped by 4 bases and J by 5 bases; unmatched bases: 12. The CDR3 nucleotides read TGCGCCAGCAGCCCAGGGACTAGCGGGAATTTCTTGGACAATGAGCAGTTCTTC. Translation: CASSPGTSGNFLDNEQFF.

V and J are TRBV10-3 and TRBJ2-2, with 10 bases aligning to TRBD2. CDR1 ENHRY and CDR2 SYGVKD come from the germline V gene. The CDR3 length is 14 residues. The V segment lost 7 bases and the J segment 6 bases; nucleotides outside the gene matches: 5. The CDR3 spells CAIKASGSPGELFF. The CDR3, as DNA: TGTGCCATCAAAGCTAGCGGGAGTCCCGGGGAGCTGTTTTTT.

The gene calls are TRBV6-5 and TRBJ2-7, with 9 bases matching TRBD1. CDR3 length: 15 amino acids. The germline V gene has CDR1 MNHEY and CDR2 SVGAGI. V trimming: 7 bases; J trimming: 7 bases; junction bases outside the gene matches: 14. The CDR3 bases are TGTGCCAGCAACTCGCAGGGACAGGGAACTAATGAGCAGTACTTC. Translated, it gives CASNSQGQGTNEQYF.

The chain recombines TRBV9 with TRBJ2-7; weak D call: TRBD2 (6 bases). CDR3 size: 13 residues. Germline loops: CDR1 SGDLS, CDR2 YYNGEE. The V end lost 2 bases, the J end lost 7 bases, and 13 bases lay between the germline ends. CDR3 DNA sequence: TGTGCCAGCAGCGTCACCCCTGGGGGGGAGCAGTACTTC. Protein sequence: CASSVTPGGEQYF.

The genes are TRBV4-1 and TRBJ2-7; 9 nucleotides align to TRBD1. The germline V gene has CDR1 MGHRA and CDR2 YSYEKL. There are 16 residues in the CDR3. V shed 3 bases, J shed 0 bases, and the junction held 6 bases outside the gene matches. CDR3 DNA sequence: TGCGCCAGCAGCCAGGGTGGGACAGGGAGCTCCTACGAGCAGTACTTC. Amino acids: CASSQGGTGSSYEQYF.

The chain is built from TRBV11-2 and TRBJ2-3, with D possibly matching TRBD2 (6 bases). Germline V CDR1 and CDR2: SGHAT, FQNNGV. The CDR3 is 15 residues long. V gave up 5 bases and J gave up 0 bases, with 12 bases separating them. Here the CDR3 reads CASSLRGTSTDTQYF. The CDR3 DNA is TGTGCCAGCAGCCTTCGGGGGACTAGCACAGATACGCAGTATTTT.

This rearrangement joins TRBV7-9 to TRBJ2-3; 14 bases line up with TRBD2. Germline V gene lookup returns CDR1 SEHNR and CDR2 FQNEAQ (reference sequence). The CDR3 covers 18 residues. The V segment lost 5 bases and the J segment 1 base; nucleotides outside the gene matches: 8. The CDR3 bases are TGTGCCAGCAGCCCCGGGACTAGCGGGAGTACCCGCACAGATACGCAGTATTTT. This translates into CASSPGTSGSTRTDTQYF.

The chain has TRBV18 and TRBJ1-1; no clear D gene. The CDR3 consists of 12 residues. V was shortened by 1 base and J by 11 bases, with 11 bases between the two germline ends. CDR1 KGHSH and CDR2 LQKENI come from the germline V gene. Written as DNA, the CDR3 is TGTGCCAGCTCACCACGGAACATGAGGGCTTTCTTT. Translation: CASSPRNMRAFF.

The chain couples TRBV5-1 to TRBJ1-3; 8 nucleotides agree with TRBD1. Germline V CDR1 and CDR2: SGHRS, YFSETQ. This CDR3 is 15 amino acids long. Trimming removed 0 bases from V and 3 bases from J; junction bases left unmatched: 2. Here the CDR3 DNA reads TGCGCCAGCAGCTTGGTGACAGGGGTTGGAAACACCATATATTTT. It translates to CASSLVTGVGNTIYF.

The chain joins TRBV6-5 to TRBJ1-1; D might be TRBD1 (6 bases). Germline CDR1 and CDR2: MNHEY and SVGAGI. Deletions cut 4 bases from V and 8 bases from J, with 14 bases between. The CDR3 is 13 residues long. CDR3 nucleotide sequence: TGTGCCAGCAGTTCCGCGGGGGGGGCCGAAGCTTTCTTT. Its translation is CASSSAGGAEAFF.

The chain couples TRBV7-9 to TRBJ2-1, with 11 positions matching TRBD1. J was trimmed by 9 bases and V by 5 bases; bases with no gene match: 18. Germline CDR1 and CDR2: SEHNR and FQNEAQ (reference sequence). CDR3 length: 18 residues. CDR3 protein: CASSHNPGQGVEGFEQFF. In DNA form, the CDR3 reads TGTGCCAGCAGCCATAATCCGGGACAGGGGGTTGAGGGCTTTGAGCAGTTCTTC.

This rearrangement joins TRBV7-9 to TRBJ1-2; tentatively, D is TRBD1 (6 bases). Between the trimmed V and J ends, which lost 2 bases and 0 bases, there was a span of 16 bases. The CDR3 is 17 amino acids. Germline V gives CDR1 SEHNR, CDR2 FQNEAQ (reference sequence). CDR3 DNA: TGTGCCAGCAGCTTATCGGTCACCGGGACAACTAACTATGGCTACACCTTC. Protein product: CASSLSVTGTTNYGYTF.

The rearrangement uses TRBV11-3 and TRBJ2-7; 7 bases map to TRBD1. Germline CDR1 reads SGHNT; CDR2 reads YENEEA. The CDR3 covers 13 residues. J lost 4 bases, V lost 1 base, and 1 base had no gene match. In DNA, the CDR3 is TGTGCCAGCAGCTTAGCACAGGGGTACGAGCAGTACTTC. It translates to CASSLAQGYEQYF.

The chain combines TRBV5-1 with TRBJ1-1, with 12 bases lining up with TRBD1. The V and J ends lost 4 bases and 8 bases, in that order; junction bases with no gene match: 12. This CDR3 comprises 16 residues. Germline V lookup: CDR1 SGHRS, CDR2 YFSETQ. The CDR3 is CASSEQPGQGAGEAFF. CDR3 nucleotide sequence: TGCGCCAGCAGCGAACAGCCGGGACAGGGGGCAGGGGAAGCTTTCTTT.

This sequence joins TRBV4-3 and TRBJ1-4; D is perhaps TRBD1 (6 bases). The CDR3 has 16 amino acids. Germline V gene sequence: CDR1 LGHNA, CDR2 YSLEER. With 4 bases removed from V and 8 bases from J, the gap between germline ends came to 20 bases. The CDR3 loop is CASSPTRRDTLEKLFF. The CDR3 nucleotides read TGCGCCAGCAGCCCGACCCGCCGGGACACTTTGGAAAAACTGTTTTTT.

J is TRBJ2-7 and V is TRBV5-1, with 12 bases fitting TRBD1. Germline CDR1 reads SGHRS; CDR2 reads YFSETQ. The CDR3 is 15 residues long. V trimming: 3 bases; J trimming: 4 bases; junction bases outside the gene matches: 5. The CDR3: CASSWGQGAVYEQYF. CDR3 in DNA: TGCGCCAGCAGCTGGGGACAGGGGGCAGTTTACGAGCAGTACTTC.

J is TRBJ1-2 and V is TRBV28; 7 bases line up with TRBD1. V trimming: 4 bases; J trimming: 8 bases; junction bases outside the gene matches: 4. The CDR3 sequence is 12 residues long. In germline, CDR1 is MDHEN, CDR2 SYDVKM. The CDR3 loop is CASSSTGDGYTF. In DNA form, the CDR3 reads TGTGCCAGCAGTTCCACAGGGGACGGCTACACCTTC.

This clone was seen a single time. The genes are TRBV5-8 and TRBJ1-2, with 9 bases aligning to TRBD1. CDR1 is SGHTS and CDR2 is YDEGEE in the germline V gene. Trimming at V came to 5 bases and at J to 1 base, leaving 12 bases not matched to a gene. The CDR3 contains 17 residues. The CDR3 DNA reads TGTGCCAGCAGACAACAACCGGGACAGGGAATTAACTATGGCTACACCTTC. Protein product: CASRQQPGQGINYGYTF.

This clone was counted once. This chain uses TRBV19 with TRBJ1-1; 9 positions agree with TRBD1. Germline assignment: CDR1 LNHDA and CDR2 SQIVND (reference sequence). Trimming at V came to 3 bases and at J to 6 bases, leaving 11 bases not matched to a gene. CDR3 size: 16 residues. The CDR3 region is CASSMGLRDRAPEAFF. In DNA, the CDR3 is TGTGCCAGTAGTATGGGGCTTCGGGACAGGGCCCCTGAAGCTTTCTTT.

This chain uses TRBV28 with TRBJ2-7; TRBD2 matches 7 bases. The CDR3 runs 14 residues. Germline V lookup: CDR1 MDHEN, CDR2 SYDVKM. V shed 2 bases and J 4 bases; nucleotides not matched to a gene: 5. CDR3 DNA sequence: TGTGCCAGCAGTTTAGGACTAGAACCTTACGAGCAGTACTTC. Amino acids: CASSLGLEPYEQYF.

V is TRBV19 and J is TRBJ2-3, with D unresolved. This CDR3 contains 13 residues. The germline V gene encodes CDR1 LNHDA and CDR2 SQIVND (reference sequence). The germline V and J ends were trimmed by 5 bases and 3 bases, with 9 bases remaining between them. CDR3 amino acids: CASSSVLTDTQYF. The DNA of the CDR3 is TGTGCCAGTAGTTCCGTCCTTACAGATACGCAGTATTTT.

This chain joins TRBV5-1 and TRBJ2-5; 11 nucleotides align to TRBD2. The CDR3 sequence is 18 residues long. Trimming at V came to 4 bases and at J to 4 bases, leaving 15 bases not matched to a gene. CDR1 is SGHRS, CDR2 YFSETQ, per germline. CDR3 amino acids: CASSHPGLAESIRETQYF. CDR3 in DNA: TGCGCCAGCAGCCACCCGGGACTAGCGGAATCGATAAGAGAGACCCAGTACTTC.

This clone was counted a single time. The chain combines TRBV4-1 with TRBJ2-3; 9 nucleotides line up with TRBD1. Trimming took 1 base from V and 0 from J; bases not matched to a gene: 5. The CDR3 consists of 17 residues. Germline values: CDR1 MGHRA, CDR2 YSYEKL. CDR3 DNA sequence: TGCGCCAGCAGCCAAGGGACAGGGGAACTGAGCACAGATACGCAGTATTTT. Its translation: CASSQGTGELSTDTQYF.